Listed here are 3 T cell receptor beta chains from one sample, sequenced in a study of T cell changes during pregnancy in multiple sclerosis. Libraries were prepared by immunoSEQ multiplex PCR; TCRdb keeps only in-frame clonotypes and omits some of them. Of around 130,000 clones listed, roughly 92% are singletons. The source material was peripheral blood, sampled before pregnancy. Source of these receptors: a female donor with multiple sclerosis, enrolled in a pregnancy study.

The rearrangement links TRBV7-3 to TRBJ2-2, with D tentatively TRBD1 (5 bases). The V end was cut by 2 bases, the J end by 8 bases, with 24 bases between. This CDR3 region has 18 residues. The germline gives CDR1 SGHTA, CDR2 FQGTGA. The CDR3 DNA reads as TGTGCCAGCAGCTTACTTAGCATGGGCAGGGTCGCGGCGGGGGAGCTGTTTTTT. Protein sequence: CASSLLSMGRVAAGELFF.

Written as DNA, the CDR3 is TGTGCCAGCACACTGCGGGCCTCTGAAGAGACCCAGTACTTC. It is translated as CASTLRASEETQYF. The genes are TRBV21-1 and TRBJ2-5; TRBD2, as called in the table, went unchecked against the DNA. TRBV21-1 has pseudogene status. CDR3 length equals 14 residues.

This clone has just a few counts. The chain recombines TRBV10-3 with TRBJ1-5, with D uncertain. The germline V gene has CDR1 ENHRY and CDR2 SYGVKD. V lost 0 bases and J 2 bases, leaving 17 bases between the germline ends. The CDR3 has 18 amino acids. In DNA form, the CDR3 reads TGTGCCATCAGTGAGTCGAGGTCGGGGAGCTCGGGCAATCAGCCCCAGCATTTT. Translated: CAISESRSGSSGNQPQHF.